This TCR beta chain was sequenced for a study of T cell changes during pregnancy in multiple sclerosis. Only in-frame clones appear in the TCRdb table, and some are missing; sequencing was by immunoSEQ multiplex PCR. The table records over 20,000 clones, less than 90% of them present only once. Germline CDR1 ENHRY, CDR2 SYGVKD. The CDR3 has 15 residues. V was clipped by 0 bases and J by 6 bases, with 14 bases between them. This specimen was CD8+ T cells from peripheral blood mononuclear cells, taken after pregnancy. The rearrangement links TRBV10-3 to TRBJ1-2; D call uncertain. The receptor was derived from a female donor with multiple sclerosis, enrolled in a pregnancy study. The CDR3 loop is CAISESFRVDDGYTF. CDR3 nucleotides: TGTGCCATCAGTGAGTCGTTTCGGGTAGACGATGGCTACACCTTC.